A selection of T cell receptor beta chains follows, all from one sample in a study of cytomegalovirus exposure and HLA in healthy donors. Libraries were prepared by immunoSEQ multiplex PCR; TCRdb keeps only in-frame clonotypes and omits some of them. Altogether 200,000 or so clones are present, about 76% being singletons, with the ten largest covering nearly 0.4%. The sequenced sample consisted of PBMCs. These receptors originate from a male donor in good health and CMV-seropositive. The conserved cysteine and the conserved F or W are not part of the CDR3 here. Fields, in order: clone size, J gene, V gene, CDR3 protein. Not all rows give a size; the values are once, few, many and, for expanded clones, a class.

clone_size: .
j_call: TRBJ2-4
v_call: TRBV27
cdr3_aa: ASSSPSRGGNIQY

clone_size: .
j_call: TRBJ2-3
v_call: TRBV7-8
cdr3_aa: ASSLERGTDTQY

clone_size: .
j_call: TRBJ1-6
v_call: TRBV30
cdr3_aa: AWRTLRSYNSPLH

clone_size: .
j_call: TRBJ1-1
v_call: TRBV30
cdr3_aa: AWRLPGQGPEAF

clone_size: .
j_call: TRBJ1-2
v_call: TRBV6-5
cdr3_aa: ASFEANYGYT

clone_size: .
j_call: TRBJ2-5
v_call: TRBV10-3
cdr3_aa: AIYGYSRETQY

clone_size: .
j_call: TRBJ2-5
v_call: TRBV27
cdr3_aa: ASSQKETQY

clone_size: few
j_call: TRBJ1-1
v_call: TRBV5-1
cdr3_aa: ASGRTDSREAF

clone_size: .
j_call: TRBJ2-7
v_call: TRBV7-9
cdr3_aa: ASSLHGSGLAGYEQY

clone_size: .
j_call: TRBJ2-1
v_call: TRBV7-2
cdr3_aa: ASSTGTGIYNEQF

clone_size: once
j_call: TRBJ1-6
v_call: TRBV2
cdr3_aa: ASTRDRGIVSPLH

clone_size: .
j_call: TRBJ2-7
v_call: TRBV9
cdr3_aa: ASSVVPGPYEQY

clone_size: once
j_call: TRBJ2-7
v_call: TRBV11-3
cdr3_aa: ASSSLGQTYEQC

clone_size: .
j_call: TRBJ2-3
v_call: TRBV2
cdr3_aa: ASSPGQVTDTQY

clone_size: .
j_call: TRBJ1-2
v_call: TRBV10-3
cdr3_aa: AISAPQGLYGYT

clone_size: few
j_call: TRBJ1-2
v_call: TRBV19
cdr3_aa: ASEPDGSYGYT

clone_size: few
j_call: TRBJ1-2
v_call: TRBV9
cdr3_aa: ASSAGQAYGYT

clone_size: .
j_call: TRBJ2-2
v_call: TRBV12-5
cdr3_aa: ASGYSLAGETGELF

clone_size: few
j_call: TRBJ1-1
v_call: TRBV29-1
cdr3_aa: SVEGRTGAKGTEAF

clone_size: .
j_call: TRBJ1-1
v_call: TRBV10-3
cdr3_aa: AITPGGTGTEAF

clone_size: .
j_call: TRBJ2-3
v_call: TRBV5-4
cdr3_aa: ASSSSSGSTDTQY

clone_size: .
j_call: TRBJ2-7
v_call: TRBV27
cdr3_aa: ASSLGTSSYEQY

clone_size: .
j_call: TRBJ2-1
v_call: TRBV28
cdr3_aa: ASKGRVPNEQF

clone_size: .
j_call: TRBJ2-7
v_call: TRBV5-1
cdr3_aa: ASSLEDRVEEQY

clone_size: .
j_call: TRBJ2-1
v_call: TRBV7-8
cdr3_aa: ASSLGEVNEQF

clone_size: .
j_call: TRBJ2-1
v_call: TRBV4-2
cdr3_aa: ASSLSGGSENEQF

clone_size: .
j_call: TRBJ2-5
v_call: TRBV12-5
cdr3_aa: ASGSGWGGETQY

clone_size: once
j_call: TRBJ2-1
v_call: TRBV2
cdr3_aa: ASKTGYNEQF

clone_size: .
j_call: TRBJ2-1
v_call: TRBV11-3
cdr3_aa: ASSLDRLAGGNEQF

clone_size: .
j_call: TRBJ2-7
v_call: TRBV15
cdr3_aa: ATGRELTGRNEQY

clone_size: few
j_call: TRBJ2-3
v_call: TRBV7-2
cdr3_aa: ASSVDRGGDTQY

clone_size: .
j_call: TRBJ1-3
v_call: TRBV7-8
cdr3_aa: ASSHRVKNGNTIY

clone_size: .
j_call: TRBJ2-7
v_call: TRBV25-1
cdr3_aa: ASSDGNRGVYEQY

clone_size: .
j_call: TRBJ2-1
v_call: TRBV18
cdr3_aa: ASSLIGGEQF

clone_size: .
j_call: TRBJ1-1
v_call: TRBV5-6
cdr3_aa: ASSAPGQGSVGAF

clone_size: .
j_call: TRBJ2-3
v_call: TRBV11-3
cdr3_aa: ASSARVNTDTQY

clone_size: .
j_call: TRBJ2-5
v_call: TRBV11-2
cdr3_aa: ASRSTDQETQY

clone_size: .
j_call: .
v_call: TRBV5-1
cdr3_aa: ASSLGQTSSYEQY

clone_size: few
j_call: TRBJ2-3
v_call: TRBV18
cdr3_aa: ASSFRADTQY

clone_size: .
j_call: TRBJ1-2
v_call: TRBV5-5
cdr3_aa: ASTSLKTGSYGYT

clone_size: .
j_call: TRBJ1-1
v_call: TRBV2
cdr3_aa: ASSVSRQENTEAF

clone_size: .
j_call: TRBJ2-1
v_call: TRBV10-3
cdr3_aa: AISLEGQHEQF

clone_size: .
j_call: .
v_call: TRBV6-5
cdr3_aa: ASRDSYEQY

clone_size: .
j_call: TRBJ2-5
v_call: TRBV7-2
cdr3_aa: ASSLALRRGTWQETQY

clone_size: .
j_call: TRBJ1-2
v_call: TRBV15
cdr3_aa: ATSNDRGNYGYT

clone_size: .
j_call: TRBJ2-4
v_call: TRBV7-2
cdr3_aa: ASSSGGVKNIQY

clone_size: .
j_call: TRBJ1-2
v_call: TRBV4-3
cdr3_aa: ASSQDRRAYYGYT

clone_size: .
j_call: TRBJ1-2
v_call: TRBV4-3
cdr3_aa: ASSQDGRDSWTGYT

clone_size: .
j_call: TRBJ2-1
v_call: TRBV27
cdr3_aa: ASSFLPSGANNEQF

clone_size: once
j_call: TRBJ1-1
v_call: TRBV6-6
cdr3_aa: ASSYSGGTEAF

clone_size: .
j_call: TRBJ1-2
v_call: TRBV7-2
cdr3_aa: ASSPTEFYGYT

clone_size: .
j_call: TRBJ2-7
v_call: TRBV5-1
cdr3_aa: ASSLEAGSVYEQY

clone_size: .
j_call: TRBJ2-1
v_call: TRBV7-9
cdr3_aa: ASSSSLAAAYNEQF

clone_size: .
j_call: TRBJ1-2
v_call: TRBV6-5
cdr3_aa: ASRSGQVGGYT